The 24 T cell receptor beta chains given below trace back to one sample, sequenced in a study of Graves' ophthalmopathy and Graves' hyperthyroidism. TCR beta CDR3 regions were amplified from RNA transcripts. First-round RT-PCR used HTBI primers; second-round multiplex PCR followed. MiXCR, run by TCRdb on the multiplex PCR reads, gives a single entry per CDR3 protein. The table records approximately 1.2 million distinct CDR3 sequences, roughly 35% of them present only once. The sequencing input was peripheral blood or thyroid tissue (not recorded which). The receptors shown here come from an adult man with Graves' hyperthyroidism.

This chain connects TRBV12-3 or TRBV12-4 to TRBJ1-5, with TRBD1 as a possible D gene (6 bases). The CDR3 length is 14 residues. V was clipped by 8 bases and J by 3 bases, with 14 bases between them. CDR3 sequence: CASVQGWANQPQHF. In nucleotides, the CDR3 is TGTGCCAGCGTTCAGGGGTGGGCCAATCAGCCCCAGCATTTT.

The table lists this clonotype with many counts. The chain carries TRBV7-9 and TRBJ2-7, with no clear D. The CDR3 sequence is 12 residues long. V gave up 4 bases and J gave up 3 bases, with 7 bases separating them. Germline V gene lookup returns CDR1 SEHNR and CDR2 FQNEAQ (reference sequence). For the CDR3, the DNA is TGTGCCAGCAGCTCAACGAACTACGAGCAGTACTTC. This codes for CASSSTNYEQYF.

This clonotype was seen a handful of times. At one of its ends the junction is not consistent with the germline gene, which may arise from a read error. The gene calls are TRBV6-2 or TRBV6-3 and TRBJ2-5, with D perhaps TRBD2 (5 bases). Germline V gene data show CDR1 as MNHEY and CDR2 as SVGEGT. The CDR3 has 12 amino acids. CDR3 region: CVSRQDGKTQYF. In DNA, the CDR3 is TGTGTCAGCAGGCAGGACGGGAAGACCCAGTACTTC.

This clonotype was observed at least ten times. The chain links TRBV7-2 to TRBJ2-5; 7 bases map to TRBD1. The CDR3 consists of 16 residues. Germline V gene lookup returns CDR1 SGHTA and CDR2 FQGNSA. The trim removed 1 base at V and 0 bases at J, leaving 5 bases unmatched. The CDR3 DNA is TGTGCCAGCAGCTTAGACGGCAGGGGGTACCAAGAGACCCAGTACTTC. As protein: CASSLDGRGYQETQYF. The variable domain in full, completed from reference TRBV7-2 and TRBJ2-5, reads GAGVSQSPSNKVTEKGKDVELRCDPISGHTALYWYRQSLGQGLEFLIYFQGNSAPDKSGLPSDRFSAERTGGSVSTLTIQRTQQEDSAVYLCASSLDGRGYQETQYFGPGTRLLVL.

The V and J genes are TRBV12-3 or TRBV12-4 and TRBJ2-5; D may match TRBD1 or TRBD2 (6 bases each). This CDR3 is built from 15 residues. Between the trimmed V and J ends, which lost 3 bases and 5 bases, there was a span of 16 bases. The CDR3 reads CASSFTRGRRETQYF. The CDR3 DNA is TGTGCCAGCAGTTTCACACGGGGGCGCCGGGAGACCCAGTACTTC.

This chain links TRBV29-1 with TRBJ1-1; D may be TRBD1 (6 bases). V was pared by 4 bases and J by 4 bases, with 16 bases between. The CDR3 is 14 residues long. Germline CDR1 is SQVTM and CDR2 is ANQGSEA. The CDR3 is CSVVRGGLGTEAFF. The CDR3 nucleotides are TGCAGCGTTGTGCGAGGGGGACTCGGCACTGAAGCTTTCTTT.

This clonotype was seen repeatedly, ten times or more. V gene TRBV7-2 combines with J gene TRBJ2-7; unclear D gene. CDR1 SGHTA and CDR2 FQGNSA come from the germline V gene. The CDR3 runs to 15 residues. V gave up 3 bases and J gave up 0 bases, with 12 bases separating them. In DNA, the CDR3 is TGTGCCAGCAGCTTGGATAGCAGTAGCTCCTACGAGCAGTACTTC. This sequence encodes CASSLDSSSSYEQYF.

This clonotype has a handful of counts. The genes are TRBV19 and TRBJ1-5, with TRBD1 matching 7 bases. Looked up from germline, CDR1 is LNHDA and CDR2 is SQIVND (reference sequence). The CDR3 has 15 residues. The V segment lost 10 bases and the J segment 0 bases; nucleotides outside the gene matches: 9. CDR3 coding DNA: TGTGCCACCAATCCGGGACAGAATAGCAATCAGCCCCAGCATTTT. Amino acid sequence: CATNPGQNSNQPQHF.

This chain connects TRBV7-9 to TRBJ2-7, with a possible D match to TRBD1 (5 bases). The V gene's germline CDR1 is SEHNR and CDR2 FQNEAQ (reference sequence). V gave up 2 bases and J gave up 6 bases, with 14 bases separating them. CDR3 length: 14 residues. CDR3 DNA sequence: TGTGCCAGCAGCTTACTCATATACCAGGGCGAGCAGTACTTC. This encodes CASSLLIYQGEQYF.

This clonotype was seen at least ten times. The chain is built from TRBV15 and TRBJ2-5; TRBD2 might be the D (5 bases). This CDR3 has 15 residues. Trimming removed 0 bases at V and 2 bases at J, with 10 bases between. Germline values: CDR1 LNHNV, CDR2 YYDKDF (reference sequence). In nucleotides, the CDR3 is TGTGCCACCAGCAGAGATGAAGGCGGGCAAGAGACCCAGTACTTC. Translation: CATSRDEGGQETQYF.

This clonotype was counted between two and nine times. The chain combines TRBV25-1 with TRBJ1-2; D remains unclear. The CDR3 totals 12 residues. CDR1 and CDR2 (germline): MGHDK, SYGVNS. The V and J ends lost 1 base and 8 bases respectively, with 8 bases between them. This chain's CDR3 is CASSELVGGYTF. CDR3 in DNA: TGTGCCAGCAGTGAATTGGTAGGGGGCTACACCTTC.

Many counts were recorded for this clonotype. This sequence joins TRBV7-2 and TRBJ2-3; D is unresolved. The CDR3 has 13 amino acids. Trimming stripped 5 bases from V and 0 bases from J, with 6 bases between. Germline CDR1 is SGHTA and CDR2 is FQGNSA. The CDR3 coding sequence is TGTGCCAGCAGCCCCGAGAGCACAGATACGCAGTATTTT. This translates into CASSPESTDTQYF.

The rearrangement links TRBV13 to TRBJ2-7, with TRBD1 matching over 11 bases. The CDR3 contains 15 residues. V was pared by 7 bases and J by 4 bases, with 9 bases of the junction left unmatched. Germline CDR1 and CDR2: PRHDT and FYEKMQ (reference sequence). CDR3 protein: CASNVGGQGVYEQYF. The CDR3 DNA is TGTGCCAGCAACGTCGGGGGACAGGGGGTTTACGAGCAGTACTTC.

This clonotype appeared many times. This chain uses TRBV7-8 with TRBJ2-5, with 7 bases identical to TRBD2. V shed 4 bases, J shed 2 bases, and the junction held 1 base outside the gene matches. The CDR3 consists of 13 residues. The germline CDR1 and CDR2 sequences are SGHVS and FQNEAQ. The CDR3 DNA follows: TGTGCCAGCAGCTGGCGGGAGCAAGAGACCCAGTACTTC. Translated, it gives CASSWREQETQYF. The variable domain in full, completed from reference TRBV7-8 and TRBJ2-5, reads GAGVSQSPRYKVAKRGQDVALRCDPISGHVSLFWYQQALGQGPEFLTYFQNEAQLDKSGLPSDRFFAERPEGSVSTLKIQRTQQEDSAVYLCASSWREQETQYFGPGTRLLVL.

Ten or more counts support this clonotype. J is TRBJ1-1 and V is TRBV7-8, with D hard to call. This CDR3 is built from 14 residues. V was shortened by 0 bases and J by 3 bases, with 8 bases between the two germline ends. Germline lookup yields CDR1 SGHVS and CDR2 FQNEAQ. DNA for the CDR3: TGTGCCAGCAGCTTAGCCGGGTGGGACACTGAAGCTTTCTTT. It is translated as CASSLAGWDTEAFF.

This clonotype has only a few counts. The junction does not match germline at one end; this may be a read error. The rearrangement uses TRBV11-2 and TRBJ2-5, with 7 positions matching TRBD2. This CDR3 region has 18 residues. Per the germline V gene, CDR1 is SGHAT and CDR2 is FQNNGV. CDR3 sequence reads: CASSLIPPRGRAQKTQYF. The CDR3 DNA follows: TGTGCCAGCAGCTTAATCCCCCCCCGGGGGAGGGCCCAAAAGACCCAGTACTTC.

This clonotype was seen only a few times. V usage is TRBV7-9 and J usage is TRBJ2-7; no definite D call. The CDR3 is 14 residues long. The germline V gene has CDR1 SEHNR and CDR2 FQNEAQ (reference sequence). The ends were cut back, 2 bases at V and 7 bases at J, with 15 bases in the middle. The CDR3 region has the DNA TGTGCCAGCAGCTTAAGGTCTCGGTTGTGGGAGCAGTACTTC. This sequence encodes CASSLRSRLWEQYF.

The chain has TRBV12-3 or TRBV12-4 and TRBJ2-7, with a weak D call TRBD1 (6 bases). The CDR3 sequence is 16 residues long. V was cut by 6 bases and J by 5 bases, with 23 bases left in between. The CDR3 DNA is TGTGCCAGCAGCCCGCTGCCTACAGGGCGGTTGCACGAGCAGTACTTC. It yields the protein CASSPLPTGRLHEQYF.

The table lists this clonotype with many counts. The gene calls are TRBV29-1 and TRBJ2-7; maybe TRBD2 (6 bases). In germline, CDR1 is SQVTM, CDR2 ANQGSEA. The CDR3 has 13 residues. V was cut by 4 bases and J by 7 bases, with 17 bases left in between. The CDR3 DNA reads as TGCAGCGTTGTTGGTCAGGGCGCGGGGGAGCAGTACTTC. This translates into CSVVGQGAGEQYF.

This clonotype came up a few times. The V and J genes are TRBV20-1 and TRBJ1-4; TRBD1 might be the D (6 bases). CDR1 is DFQATT, CDR2 SNEGSKA, per germline (reference sequence). The CDR3 is 14 residues long. The ends were cut back, 3 bases at V and 8 bases at J, with 16 bases in the middle. The CDR3 coding sequence is TGCAGTGCTAGGCAGGGGCCGGGGTTCGAAAAACTGTTTTTT. This codes for CSARQGPGFEKLFF.

The chain combines TRBV30 with TRBJ1-1; D is possibly TRBD1 (6 bases). CDR1 is GTSNPN, CDR2 SVGIG, per germline (reference sequence). This CDR3 has 13 amino acids. Trimming removed 3 bases from V and 6 bases from J, with 14 bases in between. The chain's CDR3 is CAWSQQGSAEAFF. CDR3 nucleotide sequence: TGTGCCTGGAGCCAACAGGGAAGTGCTGAAGCTTTCTTT.

This clonotype was counted only a few times. This chain joins TRBV12-3 or TRBV12-4 and TRBJ2-7; 11 bases align to TRBD2. This CDR3 region has 16 residues. V trimming: 10 bases; J trimming: 1 base; junction bases outside the gene matches: 12. This CDR3 is CATNSPGTSGSYEQYF. CDR3 nucleotides: TGTGCCACCAACTCCCCTGGGACTAGCGGTTCCTACGAGCAGTACTTC.

V gene TRBV7-8 combines with J gene TRBJ2-5; 10 bases are shared with TRBD1. This CDR3 is 15 amino acids long. Germline V gene sequence: CDR1 SGHVS, CDR2 FQNEAQ. The V segment lost 6 bases and the J segment 5 bases; nucleotides outside the gene matches: 9. In DNA form, the CDR3 reads TGTGCCAGCAGGTCTGGGACAGGGGAGCTGGAGACCCAGTACTTC. It encodes CASRSGTGELETQYF.

At least ten counts were recorded for this clonotype. J is TRBJ2-5 and V is TRBV29-1; 8 nucleotides match TRBD1. This CDR3 is built from 13 residues. Germline values: CDR1 SQVTM, CDR2 ANQGSEA. Unmatched junction bases numbered 9, after V lost 7 bases and J lost 5 bases. The CDR3 nucleotides are TGCAGCGGGCGCAGGGGGCGCTCGGAGACCCAGTACTTC. Residues: CSGRRGRSETQYF.